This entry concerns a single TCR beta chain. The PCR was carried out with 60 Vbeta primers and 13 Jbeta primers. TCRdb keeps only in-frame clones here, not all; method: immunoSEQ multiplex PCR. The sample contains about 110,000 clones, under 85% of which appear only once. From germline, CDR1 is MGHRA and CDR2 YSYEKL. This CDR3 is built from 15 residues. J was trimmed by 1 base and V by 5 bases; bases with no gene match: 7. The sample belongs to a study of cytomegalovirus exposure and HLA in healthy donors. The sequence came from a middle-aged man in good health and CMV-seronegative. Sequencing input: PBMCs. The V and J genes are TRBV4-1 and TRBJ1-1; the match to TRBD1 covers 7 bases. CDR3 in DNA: TGCGCCAGCAGCTATCCGGGACAGACGAACACTGAAGCTTTCTTT. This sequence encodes CASSYPGQTNTEAFF.